The clone carrying this T cell receptor (beta chain) was seen a few times. Its antigen is unidentified. Template switching by 5'RACE produced TCR cDNA, adding a universal primer site and UMIs. TCRdb independently ran MiXCR on the 5' RACE reads; one entry per CDR3 protein. The repertoire holds about 300,000 distinct CDR3 sequences, with 6.8% as singletons. This record belongs to a study of T cells after yellow fever vaccination. Overall study results and limits: Abundant clonotypes (contaminants from the bulk population) could be present in FACS-sorted repertoires. Faster peaking, at day 5 versus 15, marked a secondary response that was weaker.

Sequenced here: PBMCs, sampled roughly 45 days after the first yellow fever vaccination. The clonotype was recovered from a young man who received the YFV17D yellow fever vaccine.

The DNA of the CDR3 is TGTGCCAGCAGTTACTCTATGGGGGAGCTGTTTTTT. Translated, it gives CASSYSMGELFF. V usage is TRBV6-6 and J usage is TRBJ2-2; D ambiguous. V was shortened by 0 bases and J by 8 bases, with 4 bases between the two germline ends. The CDR3 is 12 amino acids. The germline gives CDR1 MNHNY, CDR2 SVGAGI (reference sequence).